This record looks at one T cell receptor beta chain sequence and its context. V was pared by 2 bases and J by 8 bases, with 19 bases between. The CDR3 runs 16 residues. Germline CDR1 and CDR2: LGHNT and FRNRAP. The donors formed part of the roughly 120-subject validation cohort, distinct from the roughly 700-subject first cohort. The source of the sample is a study of cytomegalovirus exposure and HLA in healthy donors. TCRdb's table, derived via immunoSEQ multiplex PCR, lists solely in-frame clones and lacks some. This sample has 100,000 to 150,000 clones, with 85% to 95% found just once. V is TRBV12-5 and J is TRBJ2-4; a weak D match, TRBD2 (6 bases). This clonotype was obtained from a woman aged 18 to 35 in good health and CMV-seronegative. Specimen: PBMCs. The CDR3: CASGLFPLVGEDIQYF. CDR3 bases: TGTGCTAGTGGTTTGTTCCCCTTGGTAGGGGAGGACATTCAGTACTTC.